Listed below are T cell receptor beta chains from one sample, sequenced in a study of OX40 agonist ivuxolimab in advanced cancers. Clones were read by immunoSEQ multiplex PCR, and TCRdb kept only the in-frame ones, dropping some. The sample yields 60,000 to 85,000 clones, 75% to 90% seen once. The source material was CD4+ or CD8+ T cells sorted from blood, sampled in a trial of the OX40 agonist ivuxolimab. The origin of the receptors is an adult with an advanced solid tumor such as melanoma, head and neck, liver or kidney cancer. Each CDR3 is given with its conserved first and last residue. D genes are given only for firm matches. Expanded clones get a size class; other rows say once, few or many, or leave the size out.

v_gene,d_gene,abundance,j_gene,CDR3aa,CDR3nt
TRBV29-1,.,few,TRBJ1-1,CSVEGGSGTEAFF,TGCAGCGTTGAAGGGGGGTCGGGGACTGAAGCTTTCTTT
TRBV19,.,.,TRBJ1-2,CASRNPGQPARGYTF,TGTGCCAGTAGGAATCCGGGACAACCGGCTAGAGGCTACACCTTC
TRBV7-2,.,.,TRBJ2-1,CASRVRQGHEQFF,TGTGCCAGCAGGGTGAGGCAGGGACATGAGCAGTTCTTC
TRBV29-1,.,.,TRBJ2-2,CSAQEGTGELFF,TGCAGCGCTCAGGAGGGTACCGGGGAGCTGTTTTTT
TRBV2,.,.,TRBJ2-2,CAGRNTGELFF,TGTGCCGGAAGAAACACCGGGGAGCTGTTTTTT
TRBV6-5,.,.,TRBJ1-2,CASSYVGATNYGYTF,TGTGCCAGCAGTTACGTTGGGGCGACTAACTATGGCTACACCTTC
TRBV18,.,.,TRBJ1-1,CASSSRQETNTEAFF,TGTGCCAGCTCATCAAGACAGGAGACGAACACTGAAGCTTTCTTT
TRBV5-1,TRBD2,.,TRBJ2-3,CASTSGRVGTDTQYF,TGCGCCAGTACTAGCGGGAGGGTCGGAACAGATACGCAGTATTTT
TRBV11-3,TRBD2,.,TRBJ2-7,CASSTLAGAEQYF,TGTGCCAGCAGCACCCTAGCGGGAGCAGAGCAGTACTTC
TRBV4-1,TRBD1,.,TRBJ1-5,CASSRTGGQPQHF,TGCGCCAGCAGCCGGACAGGGGGTCAGCCCCAGCATTTT
TRBV7-2,.,.,TRBJ2-5,CASSSARGWETQYF,TGTGCCAGCAGCTCAGCCCGGGGGTGGGAGACCCAGTACTTC
TRBV7-2,TRBD1,once,TRBJ1-2,CASSPVDRGLSGYTF,TGTGCCAGCAGCCCAGTTGACAGGGGGCTCAGTGGCTACACCTTC
TRBV4-1,TRBD2,.,TRBJ2-5,CASSQESLAGEETQYF,TGCGCCAGCAGCCAAGAAAGTCTAGCGGGAGAAGAGACCCAGTACTTC
TRBV10-3,.,.,TRBJ2-7,CAISEDAYEQYF,TGTGCCATCAGTGAGGATGCCTACGAGCAGTACTTC
TRBV30,TRBD2,.,TRBJ2-1,CAWSFLTSATSNEQFF,TGTGCCTGGAGTTTTCTAACTAGCGCGACTTCCAATGAGCAGTTCTTC
TRBV5-1,TRBD2,once,TRBJ2-1,CASSSRRETASYNEQFF,TGCGCCAGCAGCTCACGGCGGGAGACTGCGTCCTACAATGAGCAGTTCTTC
TRBV6-1,.,few,TRBJ2-7,CASSLSRGYEQYF,TGTGCCAGCAGCCTGTCCCGCGGGTACGAGCAGTACTTC
TRBV19,TRBD1,.,TRBJ2-7,CASSTTQGALAHTYEQYF,TGTGCCAGTAGTACCACACAGGGGGCACTAGCGCATACCTACGAGCAGTACTTC
TRBV4-1,.,.,TRBJ1-3,CASRKQTTVLSGNTIYF,TGCGCCAGCCGAAAGCAAACGACAGTCCTCTCTGGAAACACCATATATTTT
TRBV29-1,.,.,TRBJ1-5,CSVSVGGADQPQHF,TGCAGCGTTTCGGTGGGGGGCGCAGATCAGCCCCAGCATTTT
TRBV28,.,few,TRBJ1-1,CASSSGQTNTEAFF,TGTGCCAGCAGTTCAGGACAGACGAACACTGAAGCTTTCTTT
TRBV4-2,.,few,TRBJ1-5,CASSQDIGAGSNQPQHF,TGTGCCAGCAGCCAAGACATCGGGGCCGGTAGCAATCAGCCCCAGCATTTT
TRBV5-5,.,.,TRBJ1-5,CASSLDVMINQPQHF,TGTGCCAGCAGCTTGGACGTCATGATTAATCAGCCCCAGCATTTT
TRBV5-1,.,.,TRBJ2-5,CASSLTGPETQYF,TGCGCCAGCAGCTTGACAGGGCCGGAGACCCAGTACTTC
TRBV2,.,few,TRBJ1-5,CASTGGAGNQPQHF,TGTGCCAGCACTGGGGGGGCGGGCAATCAGCCCCAGCATTTT
TRBV6-1,.,.,TRBJ1-1,CAIQYTGGTEAFF,TGTGCCATCCAATACACGGGAGGCACTGAAGCTTTCTTT
TRBV5-8,.,.,TRBJ1-5,CASSLVAGNSNQPQHF,TGTGCCAGCAGCTTGGTTGCAGGGAATAGCAATCAGCCCCAGCATTTT
TRBV5-6,.,.,TRBJ1-3,CASSPGTTPSATIYF,TGTGCCAGCAGCCCCGGGACCACCCCTTCAGCCACCATATATTTT
TRBV2,.,few,TRBJ1-2,CASNTDEDYGYTF,TGTGCCAGCAACACCGACGAAGACTATGGCTACACCTTC
TRBV4-1,TRBD1,.,TRBJ1-5,CASSPGTGRNQPQHF,TGCGCCAGCAGTCCTGGGACAGGGAGGAATCAGCCCCAGCATTTT
TRBV5-6,.,once,TRBJ1-5,CASSGGLGKPQHF,TGTGCCAGCAGCGGAGGGTTAGGGAAGCCCCAGCATTTT
TRBV27,.,.,TRBJ2-4,CASSFTTTLNIQYF,TGTGCCAGCAGTTTTACGACTACGTTAAACATTCAGTACTTC
TRBV7-9,.,.,TRBJ1-1,CASSPEAGNTEAFF,TGTGCCAGCAGCCCGGAGGCGGGGAACACTGAAGCTTTCTTT
TRBV27,.,.,TRBJ2-3,CASGTGGEGTQYF,TGTGCCAGCGGGACTGGGGGAGAGGGTACGCAGTATTTT
TRBV29-1,.,.,TRBJ2-7,CSVLRGRWGEQYF,TGCAGCGTCTTGCGGGGCCGGTGGGGCGAGCAGTACTTC
TRBV30,TRBD1,.,TRBJ2-5,CAWSLGQQETQYF,TGTGCCTGGAGTTTGGGACAGCAAGAGACCCAGTACTTC
TRBV19,.,.,TRBJ1-1,CASHHPGGNTEAFF,TGTGCCAGTCACCACCCTGGGGGGAACACTGAAGCTTTCTTT
TRBV11-2,.,.,TRBJ1-1,CASSLVGVENTEAFF,TGTGCCAGCAGCTTAGTAGGGGTAGAGAACACTGAAGCTTTCTTT
TRBV6-1,TRBD1,.,TRBJ1-2,CASSEVGQVRGGYTF,TGTGCCAGCAGTGAAGTGGGACAGGTCCGGGGTGGCTACACCTTC
TRBV19,TRBD1,.,TRBJ2-7,CASGTGNRYEQYF,TGTGCCAGCGGGACAGGGAATCGCTACGAGCAGTACTTC
TRBV7-3,TRBD1,once,TRBJ2-6,CASSPRTGGSSGANVLTF,TGTGCCAGCAGCCCCCGGACAGGGGGCAGCTCTGGGGCCAACGTCCTGACTTTC
TRBV28,TRBD2,.,TRBJ2-7,CASSRLGGEQVF,TGTGCCAGCAGCCGCCTGGGGGGGGAACAAGTATTC
TRBV5-1,TRBD2,few,TRBJ2-1,CASSLLAGGYNEQFF,TGCGCCAGCAGCTTGTTAGCGGGGGGGTACAATGAGCAGTTCTTC
TRBV18,TRBD1,.,TRBJ2-1,CASSRQGVNSYNEQFF,TGTGCCAGCTCACGACAGGGGGTTAACTCCTACAATGAGCAGTTCTTC
TRBV10-3,.,.,TRBJ2-5,CAISSGLTQETQYF,TGTGCCATCAGTTCCGGACTGACACAAGAGACCCAGTACTTC
TRBV18,.,.,TRBJ1-1,CASSANVLGENTEAFF,TGTGCCAGCTCAGCCAATGTCCTTGGGGAGAACACTGAAGCTTTCTTT
TRBV10-2,.,.,TRBJ1-2,CASSGNYYGYTF,TGCGCCAGCAGTGGGAATTACTATGGCTACACCTTC
TRBV9,.,once,TRBJ2-7,CASSVGQVSYEQYF,TGTGCCAGCAGCGTAGGTCAGGTCTCCTACGAGCAGTACTTC
TRBV30,.,.,TRBJ1-4,CAWSVGRTDEKLFF,TGTGCCTGGAGTGTAGGGAGGACAGATGAAAAACTGTTTTTT
TRBV10-3,TRBD2,.,TRBJ2-1,CAISVTSAHEQFF,TGTGCCATCAGCGTCACTAGCGCCCATGAGCAGTTCTTC
TRBV18,.,.,TRBJ2-5,CASSVQETQYF,TGTGCCAGCTCCGTCCAAGAGACCCAGTACTTC
TRBV19,.,.,TRBJ1-2,CASSGGFNYGYTF,TGTGCCAGCTCCGGGGGGTTTAACTATGGCTACACCTTC
TRBV5-1,.,.,TRBJ2-2,CASSEQANTGELFF,TGCGCCAGCAGCGAACAGGCGAACACCGGGGAGCTGTTTTTT
TRBV5-1,TRBD1,.,TRBJ2-7,CASSLPGTGGSLEQYF,TGCGCCAGCAGCTTACCCGGGACAGGAGGTTCCCTCGAGCAGTACTTC
TRBV5-1,TRBD1,.,TRBJ1-1,CASSLDRTGATEAFF,TGCGCCAGCAGCTTGGACCGGACAGGGGCCACTGAAGCTTTCTTT